This T cell receptor beta chain was observed in a study of T cell responses to AZD1222 COVID-19 vaccine. Study-level results: Nearly half of unique spike-specific TCRs reportedly avoided B.1.351 and B.1.1.7 mutated regions. Females outnumbered males among donors, who were mostly white British; clonal diversity was possibly underestimated.

Germline V gene data show CDR1 as LNHDA and CDR2 as SQIVND (reference sequence). CDR3 length equals 16 residues. A remark on this clone: Its target is not known. Its ends do not fully match the called genes, so a read error is possible.

Sequencing used immunoSEQ multiplex PCR; TCRdb keeps in-frame clones, though not all of them. The repertoire holds 210,000 or so clones, roughly 91% seen once, with 0.9% to 1.1% in the top ten. The J gene is TRBJ1-1, the V gene TRBV19; a weak D match, TRBD1 (5 bases). The sequencing here drew on peripheral blood, taken on day 0 of MenACWY control vaccination. This TCR was recovered from an adult in good health. DNA for the CDR3: TGTGCCAGTAGTTATGAGGCAGGGAATTTGAATACTGAAGCTTTCTTT. Translation: CASSYEAGNLNTEAFF.